What follows are 25 T cell receptor beta chains derived from one specimen sequenced in a study of cytomegalovirus exposure and HLA in healthy donors. The PCR contained 60 Vbeta and 13 Jbeta primers. Clones were sequenced by immunoSEQ multiplex PCR, and TCRdb holds only the in-frame ones, with some missing. The sample carries more than 85,000 clones, about 83% recorded once. Sequenced material: PBMCs. The receptors were gathered from a man between 18 and 29 years old in good health and CMV-seronegative.

Concerning this clone: A junction end diverges from the germline sequence, so it may reflect a read error. The chain links TRBV5-1 to TRBJ2-3, with D hard to call. This CDR3 comprises 12 residues. CDR1 and CDR2 (germline): SGHRS, YFSETQ. In nucleotides, the CDR3 is TGCGCCAGTAGCTTCGTGACAGATACGCAGTATTTT. As protein: CASSFVTDTQYF.

The V call is TRBV28, the J call TRBJ1-2; 8 positions agree with TRBD1. Germline CDR1 reads MDHEN; CDR2 reads SYDVKM. V shed 5 bases and J 4 bases; nucleotides not matched to a gene: 18. The CDR3 length is 18 residues. CDR3 sequence: CASSPGTGGFRFTYGYTF. The CDR3, as DNA: TGTGCCAGCAGTCCTGGAACAGGGGGTTTCCGATTTACCTATGGCTACACCTTC.

This rearrangement joins TRBV7-2 to TRBJ2-3; D gene ambiguous. Trimming took off 3 bases at V and 1 base at J, with 11 bases between the two ends. The CDR3 covers 15 residues. In germline, CDR1 is SGHTA, CDR2 FQGNSA. The CDR3 DNA follows: TGTGCCAGCAGCTTTCCCACGTCGGGCACAGATACGCAGTATTTT. Amino acid sequence: CASSFPTSGTDTQYF.

The rearrangement joins TRBV4-3 to TRBJ2-7; a possible D gene is TRBD2 (6 bases). Trimming shortened V by 4 bases and J by 5 bases, and 12 bases separated the two germline ends. The CDR3 length is 13 residues. Looked up from germline, CDR1 is LGHNA and CDR2 is YSLEER. The DNA for the CDR3 is TGCGCCAGCAGCCCCGGATCGGGGGACGAGCAGTACTTC. It specifies CASSPGSGDEQYF.

CDR3 bases: TGTGCCAGCAGTAAGACAGGGAATTATGGCTACACCTTC. Translated, it gives CASSKTGNYGYTF. The chain carries TRBV2 and TRBJ1-2; 7 bases map to TRBD1. The trim removed 5 bases at V and 5 bases at J, leaving 5 bases unmatched. Looked up from germline, CDR1 is SNHLY and CDR2 is FYNNEI. CDR3 length: 13 residues.

The gene calls are TRBV11-2 and TRBJ2-7; the match to TRBD2 covers 12 bases. CDR3 size: 18 residues. The germline V gene has CDR1 SGHAT and CDR2 FQNNGV. With 1 base clipped from V and 0 bases from J, the junction kept 7 bases outside the gene matches. The CDR3 is CASSLVLAGGSNSYEQYF. CDR3 coding DNA: TGTGCCAGCAGCTTAGTACTAGCGGGAGGTTCTAACTCCTACGAGCAGTACTTC.

J is TRBJ2-7 and V is TRBV7-9; unclear D gene. The CDR3 totals 12 residues. Looked up from germline, CDR1 is SEHNR and CDR2 is FQNEAQ (reference sequence). Trimming took 5 bases from V and 6 from J, leaving 11 bases between them. CDR3 nucleotide sequence: TGTGCCAGCAGCCAAGTCAGGCCCGAGCAGTACTTC. Translation: CASSQVRPEQYF.

As for this clone: In the same sample, other DNA sequences code for this CDR3. The CDR3 loop reads CASSTRQGAYEQYF. The DNA of the CDR3 is TGTGCCAGCAGTACAAGACAGGGAGCCTACGAGCAGTACTTC. The gene calls are TRBV6-5 and TRBJ2-7, with 7 nucleotides matching TRBD1. J lost 2 bases, V lost 5 bases, and 6 bases had no gene match. The CDR3 extends over 14 amino acids. Looked up from germline, CDR1 is MNHEY and CDR2 is SVGAGI.

The rearrangement uses TRBV18 and TRBJ2-1, with D perhaps matching TRBD2 (6 bases). Germline V gives CDR1 KGHSH, CDR2 LQKENI. Trimming removed 5 bases at V and 0 bases at J, with 11 bases between. The CDR3 is 15 amino acids. CDR3: CASSRLEGSYNEQFF. CDR3 DNA sequence: TGTGCCAGCTCAAGACTAGAAGGCTCCTACAATGAGCAGTTCTTC.

V and J are TRBV21-1 and TRBJ1-1; the table's TRBD1 call for D was not verified on the DNA. TRBV21-1 is designated a pseudogene. This CDR3 is 17 amino acids long. The CDR3 DNA is TGTGCCAGCAGCAAAGGTATGGGGCGTTCAGTGGACACTGAAGCTTTCTTT. Protein: CASSKGMGRSVDTEAFF.

This sequence joins TRBV5-1 and TRBJ1-1; no clear D. The germline V gene encodes CDR1 SGHRS and CDR2 YFSETQ. The CDR3 has 13 residues. The V end lost 0 bases, the J end lost 9 bases, and 12 bases lay between the germline ends. CDR3: CASSLAGIGKAFF. For the CDR3, the DNA is TGCGCCAGCAGCTTGGCCGGGATAGGGAAAGCTTTCTTT.

This clone has more than one count but fewer than ten. V and J are TRBV5-1 and TRBJ2-1, with 7 bases aligning to TRBD2. From germline, CDR1 is SGHRS and CDR2 YFSETQ. With V trimmed by 4 bases and J by 8 bases, 9 bases remained unmatched. This CDR3 is 14 amino acids long. This chain's CDR3 is CASSPGLVRDEQFF. The CDR3 coding sequence is TGCGCCAGCAGCCCCGGACTAGTGAGGGATGAGCAGTTCTTC.

The chain uses TRBV5-1 and TRBJ2-2; no clear D gene. The ends were cut back, 0 bases at V and 1 base at J, with 13 bases in the middle. CDR1 and CDR2 from the germline V gene are SGHRS and YFSETQ. CDR3 length: 17 residues. CDR3 in amino acids: CASSLDLAGVNTGELFF. The DNA of the CDR3 is TGCGCCAGCAGCTTGGATCTTGCTGGAGTGAACACCGGGGAGCTGTTTTTT. The full variable domain, completed using reference TRBV5-1 and TRBJ2-2, is KAGVTQTPRYLIKTRGQQVTLSCSPISGHRSVSWYQQTPGQGLQFLFEYFSETQRNKGNFPGRFSGRQFSNSRSEMNVSTLELGDSALYLCASSLDLAGVNTGELFFGEGSRLTVL.

The rearrangement uses TRBV5-8 and TRBJ2-7; D might be TRBD2 (6 bases). Trimming removed 10 bases at V and 0 bases at J, with 17 bases between. The length of the CDR3 is 14 residues. CDR1 and CDR2 from the germline V gene are SGHTS and YDEGEE. The CDR3 DNA follows: TGTGCCGCAGTAGCGTCGGGGGTCTCCTACGAGCAGTACTTC. It translates to CAAVASGVSYEQYF.

The chain links TRBV28 to TRBJ1-2; 11 bases fit TRBD1. From germline, CDR1 is MDHEN and CDR2 SYDVKM. J lost 6 bases, V lost 2 bases, and 8 bases had no gene match. The CDR3 covers 16 residues. CDR3 sequence (DNA): TGTGCCAGCAGTTTAATACAGGGGACAGGGGGACATGGCTACACCTTC. Translating it yields CASSLIQGTGGHGYTF.

The CDR3 DNA reads as TGTGCCAGCAGCTTAGACCTAGCGGGAGCCGAGCAGTTCTTC. This translates into CASSLDLAGAEQFF. This chain joins TRBV7-9 and TRBJ2-1, with 10 bases identical to TRBD2. J was trimmed by 10 bases and V by 1 base; bases with no gene match: 4. Germline loops: CDR1 SEHNR, CDR2 FQNEAQ (reference sequence). The length of the CDR3 is 14 residues.

J is TRBJ2-5 and V is TRBV6-6; 8 bases agree with TRBD1. Germline V gives CDR1 MNHNY, CDR2 SVGAGI (reference sequence). V lost 8 bases to trimming and J lost 0 bases; unmatched junction nucleotides: 8. This CDR3 is built from 15 residues. The CDR3 reads CASGRDRPYQETQYF. The CDR3 bases are TGTGCCAGCGGACGGGACAGGCCGTACCAAGAGACCCAGTACTTC.

This rearrangement joins TRBV7-6 to TRBJ2-7; a weak D match, TRBD1 (5 bases). CDR3 length: 15 residues. The ends were cut back, 5 bases at V and 4 bases at J, with 18 bases in the middle. CDR1 SGHVS and CDR2 FNYEAQ come from the germline V gene. CDR3 in DNA: TGTGCCAGCAGCCCCTACGACAGAGATAATTACGAGCAGTACTTC. Amino acid sequence: CASSPYDRDNYEQYF.

CDR3 DNA: TGTGCCAGCAGATTACAGGGCCCCCTCGGGCCCCAGCATTTT. Translated: CASRLQGPLGPQHF. The V gene is TRBV6-5, the J gene TRBJ1-5; possible D gene TRBD1, 6 bases. The CDR3 length is 14 residues. Trimming pared 6 bases from V and 9 bases from J, leaving 18 bases between. The germline gives CDR1 MNHEY, CDR2 SVGAGI.

The genes are TRBV10-3 and TRBJ1-2; D unresolved. V lost 6 bases and J lost 6, with 17 bases in between. The CDR3 consists of 14 residues. Per the germline V gene, CDR1 is ENHRY and CDR2 is SYGVKD. CDR3 sequence: CAISPREAVNGYTF. CDR3 nucleotide sequence: TGTGCCATCAGCCCGAGGGAGGCGGTAAATGGCTACACCTTC.

The J gene is TRBJ2-7, the V gene TRBV5-4; 7 nucleotides match TRBD1. The V segment lost 3 bases and the J segment 6 bases; nucleotides outside the gene matches: 6. CDR1 SGHNT and CDR2 YYREEE come from the germline V gene (reference sequence). This CDR3 spans 13 amino acids. The CDR3 coding sequence is TGTGCCAGCAGCTCCGCCTCAGGGGGCGAGCAGTACTTC. This translates into CASSSASGGEQYF.

This chain joins TRBV28 and TRBJ2-7, with TRBD1 identical over 7 bases. Germline V gene data show CDR1 as MDHEN and CDR2 as SYDVKM. The J segment lost 6 bases and the V segment lost 7 bases, leaving 9 bases of the junction unmatched. The CDR3 runs to 13 residues. In DNA, the CDR3 is TGTGCCAGCACCCCGGGACAGAGAGGCGAGCAGTACTTC. Translating gives CASTPGQRGEQYF.

Note on this clone: Mismatch with germline at one junction end may stem from a read error. V usage is TRBV11-2 and J usage is TRBJ2-7; TRBD1 agrees at 9 bases. Germline V lookup: CDR1 SGHAT, CDR2 FQNNGV. This CDR3 region has 13 residues. The CDR3 DNA reads as TGCGCCAGCAGCCGAGGACAGGGGTACGAGCAGTACTTC. Encoded protein: CASSRGQGYEQYF.

V usage is TRBV11-3 and J usage is TRBJ2-5, with a possible D match to TRBD1 (5 bases). Trimming pared 0 bases from V and 5 bases from J, leaving 19 bases between. The CDR3 runs 17 residues. The germline CDR1 and CDR2 sequences are SGHNT and YENEEA. CDR3 nucleotide sequence: TGTGCCAGCAGCTTAGATCAAATAGGGCAGGGTGGCGAGACCCAGTACTTC. It specifies CASSLDQIGQGGETQYF.

The CDR3 DNA reads TGTGCCAGCATTGGGGGGGAGGGGATCGTGGAGCAGTTCTTC. Its translation is CASIGGEGIVEQFF. J is TRBJ2-1 and V is TRBV7-9; 7 positions match TRBD2. Looked up from germline, CDR1 is SEHNR and CDR2 is FQNEAQ (reference sequence). The J segment lost 10 bases and the V segment lost 7 bases, leaving 13 bases of the junction unmatched. CDR3 length: 14 amino acids.